This T cell receptor (beta chain) stems from a study of blood T cells in healthy people across ages. Concerning this clonotype: Its antigen is still unknown. A read error may be the cause here, since a much bigger clone is one base away.

Study results and caveats: Not knowing donor CMV status may have confounded expanded clonotype changes.

The sample providers were healthy Caucasian people from Russia, aged roughly 6 to 95. Together with a sample-barcoded 5' primer, a J-beta primer mix was included in a second PCR lasting roughly 6 to 12 cycles. TCRdb redid the calling of the 5' RACE reads with MiXCR, one entry per CDR3 protein. The sample shows about 1.8 million distinct CDR3 sequences, roughly 52% of them seen only once. The CDR3 runs 14 residues. The sequenced sample consisted of blood. The rearrangement uses TRBV12-3 or TRBV12-4 and TRBJ2-4; tentative D call: TRBD1 (6 bases). The J call may be mistaken, given a closer DNA end match to TRBJ2-5. This clonotype originated in a woman aged 35 to 49 in good health. CDR3 DNA: TGTGCCAGCAGTCCCGGACAGAACCGAGAGACCCAGTACTTC. Its translation is CASSPGQNRETQYF.